The rows below give T cell receptor beta chains drawn from one sample of a study of T-cell reconstitution after alpha-beta-depleted transplantation in children. Via MiXCR, TCRdb re-called the PCR reads, giving one row per CDR3 protein. The data hold some 390,000 distinct CDR3 sequences, with roughly 20% observed a single time. Material: PBMCs from the stem cell graft donor, obtained from the stem cell graft. The receptors were sampled from a human donor who donated a stem cell graft to a child with acute myeloid leukemia. Each CDR3 is given with its conserved first and last residue. Rows may omit the clone size; those that give it use once, few, many or a size class.

TRBV5-1	-	CASSLEGTAPYEQYF
TRBV7-8	once	CASTGRGDGELFF
TRBV5-1	few	CAISLAGSSQQYF
TRBV28	few	CAMNQGYNQPQHF
TRBV7-9	once	CASSARQGETDTQYF
TRBV20-1	few	CSATLAGSSYEQYF
TRBV27	-	CASSLFPGSSYEQYF
TRBV6-1	-	CASGRFRGLNTEAFF
TRBV12-3/TRBV12-4	few	CASSLNLGAGAGELFF
TRBV7-9	few	CASGWASGTDTQYF
TRBV29-1	many	CSCLAGLRPGEQFF
TRBV9	few	CASSVAYSGSYEQFF
TRBV15	few	CATTPTTGTSQPQHF
TRBV20-1	few	CSATLTGVGEAFF
TRBV12-3/TRBV12-4	-	CASSIQNTGELFF
TRBV7-9	few	CASSPVNEQYF
TRBV5-6	few	CASSLVTSGRPSTDTQYF
TRBV6-4	few	CASSHLEAGTAILPVAKNIQYF
TRBV2	-	CASSTGTRSTDTQYF
TRBV29-1	few	CSGGPEIYEQYF
TRBV24-1	once	CATSDFGTANTGELFF
TRBV5-1	few	CASAPGSNQPQHF
TRBV7-6	-	CASSLVREYNEQFF
TRBV4-1	few	CASSQDPLAGADRRDNEQFF
TRBV20-1	many	CSARSTGGSYHTDTQYF
TRBV12-3/TRBV12-4	many	CASSQDRGGGYTF
TRBV20-1	many	CSAREGKLGKTYEQYF
TRBV20-1	many	CSAKPKFTSNQNIQYF
TRBV2	few	CASSGTSGRTETQYF
TRBV20-1	few	CSAKGASGARSPLHF
TRBV25-1	-	CASSEAPSADPRSYNEQFF
TRBV24-1	few	CATSDWTANEQFF
TRBV29-1	many	CSVVTTSVSYEQYF
TRBV15	-	CATSRASQGLSLYF
TRBV7-2	many	CASSQTSGSPYEQYF